This T cell receptor beta chain was sequenced for a study of response to subunit inactivated influenza vaccine. Study-level findings and limits: The study's authors posited that every seasonal influenza vaccination enlists few new T cells.

The V segment lost 4 bases and the J segment 7 bases; nucleotides outside the gene matches: 7. Germline V gives CDR1 LGHDT, CDR2 YNNKEL (reference sequence). The CDR3 spans 15 residues. In TCRdb, the RT-PCR reads were re-called with MiXCR into one record per CDR3 protein. Of about 520,000 distinct CDR3 sequences detected, 25% appear once; the ten largest clones hold over 1.5%. This clonotype was recorded once. Its antigen is not identified. The sample consisted of CD4+ T cells sorted from PBMCs, taken roughly 5 days after vaccination. J is TRBJ2-5 and V is TRBV3-1; TRBD2 matches at 12 bases. This TCR came from a man in his forties or fifties who received an inactivated influenza vaccine. Here the CDR3 DNA reads TGTGCCAGCAGCCTGGGACTAGCGGGTACTATGACCCAGTACTTC. It yields the protein CASSLGLAGTMTQYF.